Presented here are 5 T cell receptor beta chains from one specimen sequenced in a study of cytomegalovirus exposure and HLA in healthy donors. PCR used 60 Vbeta primers and 13 Jbeta primers. Libraries were prepared by immunoSEQ multiplex PCR; TCRdb keeps only in-frame clonotypes and omits some of them. The sample holds 150,000 or so clones; 75% to 90% are singletons and the top ten take almost 9.5%. Sequenced material: PBMCs. The origin of the receptors is a man aged 18 to 35 in good health and CMV-seropositive.

This sequence joins TRBV18 and TRBJ2-2; the D gene is possibly TRBD2 (5 bases). Germline-derived CDR1 and CDR2 are KGHSH and LQKENI. CDR3 length: 16 amino acids. V was cut by 4 bases and J by 5 bases, with 17 bases left in between. CDR3 in amino acids: CASSLDSMSGTGELFF. The CDR3 DNA reads TGTGCCAGCTCACTGGATAGCATGTCGGGAACCGGGGAGCTGTTTTTT.

V usage is TRBV7-8 and J usage is TRBJ2-5; D is ambiguous. V was trimmed by 5 bases and J by 1 base, leaving 11 bases between them. The CDR3 runs to 14 residues. Germline-derived CDR1 and CDR2 are SGHVS and FQNEAQ. The CDR3 spells CASSRSSRQETQYF. DNA of the CDR3: TGTGCCAGCAGCCGGAGCAGTCGCCAAGAGACCCAGTACTTC. Full variable domain (rest looked up from reference TRBV7-8 and TRBJ2-5): GAGVSQSPRYKVAKRGQDVALRCDPISGHVSLFWYQQALGQGPEFLTYFQNEAQLDKSGLPSDRFFAERPEGSVSTLKIQRTQQEDSAVYLCASSRSSRQETQYFGPGTRLLVL.

This clone has only one observation. J is TRBJ2-3 and V is TRBV7-8; a weak D match, TRBD2 (5 bases). Germline V gene sequence: CDR1 SGHVS, CDR2 FQNEAQ. The CDR3 is 13 amino acids. V lost 11 bases to trimming and J lost 4 bases, with 16 bases between them. The CDR3 spells CAGGPRAADTQYF. Written as DNA, the CDR3 is TGTGCCGGAGGACCGAGGGCCGCAGATACGCAGTATTTT.

The rearrangement links TRBV9 to TRBJ2-5; the match to TRBD2 covers 10 bases. The CDR3 extends over 17 amino acids. Losses at the gene ends were 2 bases for V and 2 bases for J; bases not matched to a gene: 9. In germline, CDR1 is SGDLS, CDR2 YYNGEE. Written as DNA, the CDR3 is TGTGCCAGCAGCGTGTCTAGCGGGGGCCCTCCGCAAGAGACCCAGTACTTC. This codes for CASSVSSGGPPQETQYF.

V gene TRBV30 combines with J gene TRBJ2-3, with D tentatively TRBD2 (6 bases). V was trimmed by 3 bases and J by 1 base, leaving 23 bases between them. The CDR3 runs to 18 residues. Germline V gene lookup returns CDR1 GTSNPN and CDR2 SVGIG (reference sequence). The CDR3 here is CAWSQAGTRVWGTDTQYF. The CDR3 region has the DNA TGTGCCTGGAGCCAAGCGGGTACCAGGGTTTGGGGCACAGATACGCAGTATTTT.